This T cell receptor beta chain was sequenced for a study of cytomegalovirus exposure and HLA in healthy donors. This clone was seen only once. PCR used 60 Vbeta primers and 13 Jbeta primers. Measured with immunoSEQ multiplex PCR; TCRdb has only the in-frame clones, and not every one. The sample carries about 190,000 clones, approximately 70% recorded once. This sequence originates from a woman in her 30s in good health and CMV-seropositive. The sample was PBMCs.

The CDR3 nucleotides read TGTGCCAGCAGCCGGACTAGCGGGAGTGGGGATACGCAGTATTTT. The encoded protein is CASSRTSGSGDTQYF. J is TRBJ2-3 and V is TRBV6-1; 13 nucleotides align to TRBD2. The length of the CDR3 is 15 residues. Germline lookup yields CDR1 MNHNS and CDR2 SASEGT. The J segment lost 6 bases and the V segment lost 6 bases, leaving 6 bases of the junction unmatched.